These T cell receptor beta chains were read from a single sample in a study of cytomegalovirus exposure and HLA in healthy donors. Assay: immunoSEQ multiplex PCR; the TCRdb copy retains only in-frame clones and omits some. The sample lists about 160,000 clones, roughly 80% occurring once. The material sequenced was PBMCs. Receptors were obtained from a man aged 25 to 40 in good health and CMV-seronegative. CDR3s leave out the opening cysteine and the closing phenylalanine or tryptophan.

j_call cdr3_length v_call cdr3_aa
TRBJ2-7 14 TRBV5-1 ASSPPASGSSYEQY
TRBJ2-2 14 TRBV27 ASSLSSGYNTGELF
TRBJ2-3 12 TRBV5-4 ASTYGLSTDTQY
TRBJ1-2 12 TRBV28 ASSLPDRGRGYT
TRBJ2-7 12 TRBV7-2 ASSLNSISHEQY
TRBJ1-1 14 TRBV5-1 ASSHGQGARRAEAF
TRBJ2-2 14 TRBV14 ASSLIAGGPYGELF
TRBJ2-1 13 TRBV4-1 ASSQYSRPYNEQF
TRBJ2-3 15 TRBV18 ASSPKATGIRTDTQY
TRBJ2-7 15 TRBV5-6 ASSLWREAPTSYEQY
TRBJ1-2 13 TRBV7-9 ASSLGGEELYGYT
TRBJ2-7 15 TRBV7-2 ASSLWDSGLGPYEQY
TRBJ1-1 11 TRBV6-5 ASTQAGNTEAF
TRBJ2-1 12 TRBV6-6 ASSAYSSRNEQF
TRBJ2-2 12 TRBV29-1 SVNDRGDTGELF
TRBJ1-1 12 TRBV5-1 ASSLTATNTEAF
TRBJ2-5 11 TRBV7-9 ASSLISQETQY
TRBJ2-5 13 TRBV9 ASSPAASGRETQY
TRBJ2-7 14 TRBV14 ASSQGGWTSWYEQY
TRBJ1-6 13 TRBV11-2 ASSLQGIGNSPLH
TRBJ2-7 12 TRBV27 ASSLTGLPNEQY
TRBJ1-3 15 TRBV11-2 ASSLDRRGLSGNTIY
TRBJ2-6 12 TRBV6-5 ASSPGVGANVLT
TRBJ2-4 13 TRBV7-3 ASSLNPTGGDIQY
TRBJ2-1 11 TRBV5-1 ASSLDGNNEQF
TRBJ2-1 13 TRBV5-1 ASRTGAGGPGEQF
TRBJ2-7 18 TRBV11-2 ASSLDGPDRPLRSSYEQY
TRBJ1-1 10 TRBV6-5 ASSFGRGEAF
TRBJ1-1 11 TRBV9 ASGGGPNTEAF
TRBJ1-2 10 TRBV11-2 ASSLNSYGYT
TRBJ2-5 13 TRBV5-1 ASTRAELEGGTQY
TRBJ2-2 13 TRBV19 ASSDPGRNTGELF
TRBJ2-3 15 TRBV25-1 ASSEYFIGQSTDTQY
TRBJ1-2 15 TRBV7-2 ASSFLPTGGGNYGYT
TRBJ2-5 13 TRBV15 ATSSARSGGETQY
TRBJ2-1 12 TRBV9 ASSSQSGADEQF
TRBJ2-7 13 TRBV30 AWSLDRGRPYEQY
TRBJ1-3 9 TRBV30 AWGEGGTIY
TRBJ2-1 14 TRBV5-6 ASSLIAGLKRNEQF
TRBJ1-2 12 TRBV28 ASTDGTGGRGYT
TRBJ2-7 12 TRBV29-1 SVAGIGGAYEQY